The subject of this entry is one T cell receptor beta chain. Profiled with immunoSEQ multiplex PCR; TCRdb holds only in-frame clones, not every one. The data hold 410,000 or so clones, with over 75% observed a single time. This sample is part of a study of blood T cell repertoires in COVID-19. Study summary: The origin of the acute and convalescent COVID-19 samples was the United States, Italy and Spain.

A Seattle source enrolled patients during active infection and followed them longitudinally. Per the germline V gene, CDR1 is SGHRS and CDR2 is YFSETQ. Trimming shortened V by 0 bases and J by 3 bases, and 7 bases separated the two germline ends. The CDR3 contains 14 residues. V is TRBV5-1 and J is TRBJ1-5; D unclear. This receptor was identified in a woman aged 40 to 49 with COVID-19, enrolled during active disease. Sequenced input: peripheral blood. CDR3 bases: TGCGCCAGCAGCTTGGCGGGTTCCAATCAGCCCCAGCATTTT. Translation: CASSLAGSNQPQHF.